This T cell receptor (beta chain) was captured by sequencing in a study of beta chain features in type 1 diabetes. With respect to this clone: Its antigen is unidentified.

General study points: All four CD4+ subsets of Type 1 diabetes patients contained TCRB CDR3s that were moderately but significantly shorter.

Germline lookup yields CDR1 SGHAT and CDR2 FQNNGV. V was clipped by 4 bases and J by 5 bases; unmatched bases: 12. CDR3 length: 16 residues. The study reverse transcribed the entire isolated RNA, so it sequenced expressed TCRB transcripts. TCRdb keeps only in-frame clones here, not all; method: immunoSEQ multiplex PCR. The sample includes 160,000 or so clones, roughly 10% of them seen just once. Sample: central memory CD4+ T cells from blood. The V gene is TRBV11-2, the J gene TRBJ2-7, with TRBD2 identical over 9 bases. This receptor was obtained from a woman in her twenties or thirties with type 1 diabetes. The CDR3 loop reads CASSSTLAGAVNEQYF. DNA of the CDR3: TGTGCCAGCAGCTCCACCTTAGCGGGAGCTGTAAACGAGCAGTACTTC. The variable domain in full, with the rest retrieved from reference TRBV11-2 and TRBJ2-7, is EAGVAQSPRYKIIEKRQSVAFWCNPISGHATLYWYQQILGQGPKLLIQFQNNGVVDDSQLPKDRFSAERLKGVDSTLKIQPAKLEDSAVYLCASSSTLAGAVNEQYFGPGTRLTVT.